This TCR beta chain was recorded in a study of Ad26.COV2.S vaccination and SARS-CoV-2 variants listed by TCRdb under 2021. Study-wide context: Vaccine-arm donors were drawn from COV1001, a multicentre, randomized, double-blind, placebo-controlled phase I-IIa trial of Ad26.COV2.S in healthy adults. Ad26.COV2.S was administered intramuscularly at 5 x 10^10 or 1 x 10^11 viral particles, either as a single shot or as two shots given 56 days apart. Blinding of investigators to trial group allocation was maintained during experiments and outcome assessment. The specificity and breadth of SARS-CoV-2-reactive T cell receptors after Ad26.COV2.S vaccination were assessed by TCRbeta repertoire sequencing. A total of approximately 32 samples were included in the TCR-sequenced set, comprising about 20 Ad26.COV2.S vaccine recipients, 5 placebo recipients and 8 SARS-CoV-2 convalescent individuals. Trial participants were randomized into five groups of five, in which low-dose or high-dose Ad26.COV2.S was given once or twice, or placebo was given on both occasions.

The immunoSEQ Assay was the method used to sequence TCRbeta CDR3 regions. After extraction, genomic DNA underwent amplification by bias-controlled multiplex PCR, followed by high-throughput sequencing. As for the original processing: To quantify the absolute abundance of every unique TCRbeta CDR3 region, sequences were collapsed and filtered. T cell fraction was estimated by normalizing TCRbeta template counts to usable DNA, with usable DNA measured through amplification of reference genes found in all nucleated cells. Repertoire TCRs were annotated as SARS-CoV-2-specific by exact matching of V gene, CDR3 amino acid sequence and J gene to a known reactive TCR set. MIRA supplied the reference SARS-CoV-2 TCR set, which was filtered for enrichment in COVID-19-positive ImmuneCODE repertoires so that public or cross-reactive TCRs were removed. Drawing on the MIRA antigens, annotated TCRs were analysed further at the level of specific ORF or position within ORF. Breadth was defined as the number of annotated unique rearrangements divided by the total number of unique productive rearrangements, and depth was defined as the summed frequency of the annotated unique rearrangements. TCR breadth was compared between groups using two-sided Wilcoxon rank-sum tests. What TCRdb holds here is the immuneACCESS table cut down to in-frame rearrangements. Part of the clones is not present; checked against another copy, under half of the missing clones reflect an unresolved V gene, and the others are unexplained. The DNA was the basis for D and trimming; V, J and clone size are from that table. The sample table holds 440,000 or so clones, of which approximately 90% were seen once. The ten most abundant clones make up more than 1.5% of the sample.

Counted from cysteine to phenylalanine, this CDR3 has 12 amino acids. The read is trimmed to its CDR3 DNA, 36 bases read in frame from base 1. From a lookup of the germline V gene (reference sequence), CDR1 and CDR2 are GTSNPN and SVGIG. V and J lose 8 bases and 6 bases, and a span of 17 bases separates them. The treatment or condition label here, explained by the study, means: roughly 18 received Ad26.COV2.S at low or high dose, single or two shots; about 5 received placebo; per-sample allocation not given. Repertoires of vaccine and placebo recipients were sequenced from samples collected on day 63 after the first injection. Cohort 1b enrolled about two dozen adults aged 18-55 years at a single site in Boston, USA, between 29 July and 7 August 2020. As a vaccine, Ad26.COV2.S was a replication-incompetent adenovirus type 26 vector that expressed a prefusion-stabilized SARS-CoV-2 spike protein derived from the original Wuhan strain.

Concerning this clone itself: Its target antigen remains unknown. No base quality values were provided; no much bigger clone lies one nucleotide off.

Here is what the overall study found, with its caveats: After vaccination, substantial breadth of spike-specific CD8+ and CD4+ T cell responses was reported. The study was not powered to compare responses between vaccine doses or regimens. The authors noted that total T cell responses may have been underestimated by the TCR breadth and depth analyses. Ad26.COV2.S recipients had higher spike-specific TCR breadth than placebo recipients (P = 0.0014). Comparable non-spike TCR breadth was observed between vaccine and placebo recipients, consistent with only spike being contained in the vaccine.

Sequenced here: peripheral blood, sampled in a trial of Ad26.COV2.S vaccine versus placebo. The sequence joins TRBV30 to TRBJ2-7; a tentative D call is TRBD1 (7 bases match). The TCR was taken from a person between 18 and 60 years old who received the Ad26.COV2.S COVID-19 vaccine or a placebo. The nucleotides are TGTGCCGGAAACAGGGGAGGAATCGAGCAGTACTTC. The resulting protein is CAGNRGGIEQYF.